Reported below is one TCR delta chain. Its cognate antigen is unknown. The V segment lost 1 base and the J segment 3 bases; nucleotides outside the gene matches: 21. CDR1 and CDR2 from the germline V gene are TSWWSYY and QGS. CDR3 length: 22 residues. These data originate in a study of Vδ1+ human thymocytes. Study results and limitations: TRG sequences recurred across donors, whereas TRD sequences stayed essentially private. Around a fifth of thymic delta-chain sequences were Vdelta2, with few Vdelta3, unlike blood Vdelta1+ controls. Highly polyclonal TRG and TRD repertoires with Gaussian CDR3 length distributions appeared in thymus.

Extracted RNA was reverse transcribed into cDNA. Pooled V-gene forward primers with one constant-region reverse primer generated the CDR3 amplicons by multiplex PCR. TCRdb redid clone calling on the multiplex PCR reads using CATT. This table has more than 45,000 delta-chain clones, more than 13% appearing once. J is TRDJ2 and V is TRDV1, with 9 nucleotides matching TRDD3. This TCR was recovered from a girl under two years old who had congenital heart surgery. Sequenced: Vdelta1+ gamma-delta thymocytes from the thymus. Described subset: FACS-sorted CD3+ TCRalphabeta- TCRVdelta1+ TCRVdelta2- thymocytes. DNA for the CDR3: TGTGCTCTTGGGGAACGGACCTTCCTGCCCCTACTGGGGGACACAATGACAGCACAACTCTTCTTT. Its protein product is CALGERTFLPLLGDTMTAQLFF.